The rows below give T cell receptor beta chains drawn from one sample of a study of blood T cell repertoires in COVID-19. Profiling relied on immunoSEQ multiplex PCR, and the TCRdb table lists in-frame clones only, not all of them. The repertoire includes under 75,000 clones, roughly 89% of them detected once, and roughly 2% sits in the top ten. The sample comprised peripheral blood. These receptors were taken from a young man with acute or convalescent COVID-19. Each CDR3 is given with its conserved first and last residue. A D gene is named only where the DNA matches it firmly. Not all rows give a size; the values are once, few, many and, for expanded clones, a class.

>once|TRBJ2-2|TRBV6-2/TRBV6-3|NA
CASSYTNTGELFF
TGTGCCAGCAGTTACACAAACACCGGGGAGCTGTTTTTT
>NA|TRBJ1-5|TRBV7-9|NA
CASSPGSNQPQHF
TGTGCCAGCAGCCCAGGGAGCAATCAGCCCCAGCATTTT
>NA|TRBJ1-3|TRBV9|NA
CASSPPGFSGNTIYF
TGTGCCAGCAGCCCTCCCGGTTTCTCTGGAAACACCATATATTTT
>NA|TRBJ2-2|TRBV6-5|NA
CASSYGLLTSGELFF
TGTGCCAGCAGTTATGGGCTCTTGACCTCCGGGGAGCTGTTTTTT
>NA|TRBJ2-3|TRBV6-5|NA
CASRWLGSTDTQYF
TGTGCCAGCAGATGGCTCGGGTCCACAGATACGCAGTATTTT
>few|TRBJ1-4|TRBV11-2|NA
CASSASRSTTNEKLFF
TGTGCCAGCAGCGCTAGCAGGAGTACAACTAATGAAAAACTGTTTTTT
>NA|TRBJ1-1|TRBV5-1|TRBD1
CASAGTGNTEAFF
TGCGCCAGCGCCGGGACAGGGAACACTGAAGCTTTCTTT
>NA|TRBJ1-4|TRBV19|NA
CASSIGDTTLNEKLFF
TGTGCCAGTAGTATAGGGGACACCACCCTTAATGAAAAACTGTTTTTT
>NA|TRBJ1-6|TRBV6-6|NA
CASSAKSSYNSPLHF
TGTGCCAGCAGTGCCAAGAGCTCCTATAATTCACCCCTCCACTTT
>NA|TRBJ1-6|TRBV5-6|NA
CASSQGRRTNSPLHF
TGTGCCAGCAGTCAGGGGCGGAGAACAAATTCACCCCTCCACTTT
>NA|TRBJ1-3|TRBV19|NA
CASTKAGGNTIYF
TGTGCCAGTACCAAGGCAGGAGGAAACACCATATATTTT
>NA|TRBJ1-5|TRBV30|TRBD1
CAWSRQGNQPQHF
TGTGCCTGGAGTCGACAGGGGAATCAGCCCCAGCATTTT
>NA|TRBJ2-2|TRBV11-2|NA
CASSRSPAANTGELFF
TGTGCCAGCAGCCGAAGTCCGGCGGCAAACACCGGGGAGCTGTTTTTT
>few|TRBJ2-2|TRBV18|TRBD2
CASSPQRGNTGELFF
TGTGCCAGCTCACCCCAGCGGGGTAACACCGGGGAGCTGTTTTTT
>NA|TRBJ1-1|TRBV5-4|NA
CASSLASGILAEAFF
TGTGCCAGCAGCTTGGCATCAGGGATTTTGGCTGAAGCTTTCTTT
>NA|TRBJ1-3|TRBV15|NA
CATSRGLGDLFNTIYF
TGTGCCACCAGCAGAGGATTGGGAGATCTATTCAACACCATATATTTT
>once|TRBJ2-1|TRBV4-2|TRBD1
CASSQSRTGDSYNEQFF
TGTGCCAGCAGCCAATCAAGGACAGGGGACTCCTACAATGAGCAGTTCTTC
>NA|TRBJ2-7|TRBV6-6|TRBD2
CASRRGSGTSASYEQYF
TGTGCCAGCAGGCGAGGCTCCGGGACTAGCGCGTCCTACGAGCAGTACTTC
>NA|TRBJ1-1|TRBV29-1|TRBD1
CSVIQGAQGTEAFF
TGCAGCGTCATTCAGGGGGCGCAGGGGACTGAAGCTTTCTTT
>NA|TRBJ1-6|TRBV7-2|NA
CASSSLEGLSSYNSPLHF
TGTGCCAGCAGCTCCCTAGAAGGCCTCAGCTCCTATAATTCACCCCTCCACTTT
>once|TRBJ1-6|TRBV5-5|NA
CASSSGGIANSPLHF
TGTGCCAGCAGCTCGGGGGGAATTGCCAATTCACCCCTCCACTTT
>NA|TRBJ1-2|TRBV2|NA
CASSANNYGYTF
TGTGCCAGCAGTGCCAATAACTATGGCTACACCTTC